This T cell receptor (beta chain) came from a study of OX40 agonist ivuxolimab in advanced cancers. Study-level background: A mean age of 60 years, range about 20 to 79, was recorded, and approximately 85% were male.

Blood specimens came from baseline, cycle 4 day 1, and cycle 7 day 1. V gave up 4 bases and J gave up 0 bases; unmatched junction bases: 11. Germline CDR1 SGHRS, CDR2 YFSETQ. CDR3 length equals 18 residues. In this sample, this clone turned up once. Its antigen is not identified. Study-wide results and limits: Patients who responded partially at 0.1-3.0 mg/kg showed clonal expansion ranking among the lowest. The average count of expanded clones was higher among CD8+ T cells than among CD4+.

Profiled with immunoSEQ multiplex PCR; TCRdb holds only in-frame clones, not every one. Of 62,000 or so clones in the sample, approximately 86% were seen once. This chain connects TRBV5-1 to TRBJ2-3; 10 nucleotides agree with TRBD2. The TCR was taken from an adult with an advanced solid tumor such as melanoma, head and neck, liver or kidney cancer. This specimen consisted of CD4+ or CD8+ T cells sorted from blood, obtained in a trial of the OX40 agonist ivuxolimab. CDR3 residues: CASSTVPGLASSTDTQYF. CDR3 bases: TGCGCCAGCAGCACCGTCCCGGGACTAGCGTCTAGCACAGATACGCAGTATTTT.